This T cell receptor (beta chain) was sequenced during a study of sequential checkpoint blockade in melanoma. Across the study: Arm A got nivolumab then ipilimumab; arm B the reverse, 1:1.

Germline V gives CDR1 MRHNA, CDR2 SNTAGT. The CDR3 spans 14 residues. Trimming shortened V by 5 bases and J by 5 bases, and 12 bases separated the two germline ends. Sequencing was performed with immunoSEQ multiplex PCR; in TCRdb, only in-frame clones are kept and a portion is missing. The sample has about 8,200 clones, 58% seen once. Stated treatment: randomized to nivolumab then ipilimumab (arm A) or the reverse (arm B). Sorted cells were live CD3+CD8+, lacking CD19 and CD56, from PBMCs. The input for sequencing was CD8+ T cells sorted from blood (inferred from file names), taken from a patient given nivolumab and ipilimumab in sequence. The chain links TRBV6-4 to TRBJ2-2, with a weak D call TRBD2 (6 bases). The clonotype originates from a human donor with melanoma. For the CDR3, the DNA is TGTGCCAGCAGTCCCCATCGGGAGACCGGGGAGCTGTTTTTT. The encoded protein is CASSPHRETGELFF.